The next 8 T cell receptor beta chains were all read from a single sample in a study of human versus mouse CDR3 diversity and MHC coevolution. Some clones are missing from TCRdb's copy, which holds only in-frame ones; the method was immunoSEQ multiplex PCR. The profile shows about 81,000 clones, just under 95% of them singletons. The sample was naive CD4+ T cells from blood. The subset: CD45RO-negative CD62L-positive naive CD4 T cells. The receptor source for this set is a person aged 30-70 years in good health.

The chain links TRBV2 to TRBJ1-1, with 7 bases that match TRBD1. V trimming: 8 bases; J trimming: 6 bases; junction bases outside the gene matches: 6. This CDR3 is 12 amino acids long. Germline V gene sequence: CDR1 SNHLY, CDR2 FYNNEI. The CDR3 protein is CASGGTVPEAFF. DNA of the CDR3: TGTGCCAGCGGCGGGACAGTCCCTGAAGCTTTCTTT.

The V and J genes are TRBV7-3 and TRBJ2-1; 8 positions match TRBD2. Per germline, CDR1 SGHTA and CDR2 FQGTGA. The CDR3 loop spans 15 amino acids. V was clipped by 1 base and J by 4 bases; unmatched bases: 3. The CDR3 DNA reads TGTGCCAGCAGCTTAAATACGGGGGGGTACAATGAGCAGTTCTTC. As protein: CASSLNTGGYNEQFF.

V and J are TRBV9 and TRBJ2-5; TRBD1 is a possible D gene (5 bases). Deletions cut 3 bases from V and 5 bases from J, with 17 bases between. Germline V gene lookup returns CDR1 SGDLS and CDR2 YYNGEE. This CDR3 comprises 15 residues. The CDR3 DNA reads TGTGCCAGCAGCGCTGGGGCATTCTTCGGGGAGACCCAGTACTTC. Translated, it gives CASSAGAFFGETQYF.

J is TRBJ2-2 and V is TRBV6-4; D uncertain. CDR1 is MRHNA and CDR2 is SNTAGT in the germline V gene. Trimming took 2 bases from V and 4 from J, leaving 8 bases between them. This CDR3 is built from 14 residues. DNA for the CDR3: TGTGCCAGCAGTGACGGGCCTGCCACCGGGGAGCTGTTTTTT. Its protein product is CASSDGPATGELFF.

V is TRBV11-2 and J is TRBJ1-6; perhaps TRBD1 as D (6 bases). Looked up from germline, CDR1 is SGHAT and CDR2 is FQNNGV. This CDR3 is 16 amino acids long. With 5 bases removed from V and 2 bases from J, the gap between germline ends came to 13 bases. The CDR3 region is CASSPLGGTYNSPLHF. The CDR3 DNA reads as TGTGCCAGCAGCCCACTAGGGGGAACCTATAATTCACCCCTCCACTTT.

The V gene is TRBV11-2, the J gene TRBJ2-7; D is perhaps TRBD1 (6 bases). The germline V gene has CDR1 SGHAT and CDR2 FQNNGV. The germline V and J ends were trimmed by 5 bases and 0 bases, with 14 bases remaining between them. The CDR3 runs to 15 residues. The CDR3 sequence: CASSQITGSSYEQYF. In nucleotides, the CDR3 is TGTGCCAGCAGCCAGATAACAGGGAGCTCCTACGAGCAGTACTTC.

V gene TRBV18 combines with J gene TRBJ2-7, with 8 bases fitting TRBD1. The CDR3 is 15 amino acids. Looked up from germline, CDR1 is KGHSH and CDR2 is LQKENI. V was pared by 6 bases and J by 3 bases, with 10 bases of the junction left unmatched. CDR3 sequence reads: CASSPGTGVLYEQYF. The CDR3 region has the DNA TGTGCCAGCTCCCCCGGGACAGGCGTTCTCTACGAGCAGTACTTC.

J is TRBJ2-7 and V is TRBV28; D ambiguous. The CDR3 spans 11 residues. With 5 bases removed from V and 4 bases from J, the gap between germline ends came to 6 bases. The germline CDR1 and CDR2 sequences are MDHEN and SYDVKM. CDR3 protein: CASSAPYEQYF. CDR3 nucleotides: TGTGCCAGCAGTGCGCCATACGAGCAGTACTTC.